This passage covers 30 T cell receptor beta chains from one sample sequenced in a study of T-cell memory formation after mild COVID-19. TCRdb independently ran MiXCR on the 5' RACE reads; one entry per CDR3 protein. The profile shows approximately 260,000 distinct CDR3 sequences, roughly 17% of them singletons. Sequencing used PBMCs or a T cell subset sorted from them (not recorded which). The receptors shown here come from a young man who had mild COVID-19 (a few samples of this study predate the infection). Cell type and time point are not known.

This clonotype was counted only a few times. The chain uses TRBV7-2 and TRBJ2-5; D gene ambiguous. Germline V CDR1 and CDR2: SGHTA, FQGNSA. The CDR3 runs 14 residues. The V end lost 5 bases, the J end lost 5 bases, and 15 bases lay between the germline ends. CDR3 nucleotides: TGTGCCAGCAGCGTGGGCCGCCGCGTGGAGACCCAGTACTTC. It is translated as CASSVGRRVETQYF.

The chain employs TRBV4-3 and TRBJ2-1; 7 bases line up with TRBD2. CDR1 is LGHNA and CDR2 is YSLEER in the germline V gene. The CDR3 contains 12 residues. J gave up 11 bases and V 0 bases, and 1 base lay outside the gene matches. The CDR3 bases are TGCGCCAGCAGCCAAGAGGGACTACAGCAGTTCTTC. Translated: CASSQEGLQQFF.

A few counts support this clonotype. The V call is TRBV7-8, the J call TRBJ1-5, with a weak D call TRBD1 (5 bases). CDR3 length: 16 residues. CDR1 and CDR2 (germline): SGHVS, FQNEAQ. Trimming cost V 1 base and J 0 bases, with 10 bases left between them. The CDR3 DNA reads as TGTGCCAGCAGCTTAGACAGGCCGTATAGCAATCAGCCCCAGCATTTT. This encodes CASSLDRPYSNQPQHF.

This chain uses TRBV12-3 or TRBV12-4 with TRBJ2-2; 7 bases align to TRBD1. This CDR3 comprises 15 residues. J lost 3 bases, V lost 4 bases, and 5 bases had no gene match. The CDR3 loop reads CASSSPGQYTGELFF. The CDR3 DNA follows: TGTGCCAGCAGTTCTCCGGGACAGTACACCGGGGAGCTGTTTTTT.

V gene TRBV4-2 combines with J gene TRBJ2-7; TRBD1 matches 7 bases. Germline lookup yields CDR1 LGHNA and CDR2 YNFKEQ. Germline trimming cut 4 bases from V and 4 bases from J; bases unmatched to any gene: 10. The CDR3 extends over 15 amino acids. As DNA, the CDR3 is TGTGCCAGCAGCCGAGGGGGCCCCAGGTTTTACGAGCAGTACTTC. Residues: CASSRGGPRFYEQYF.

The chain combines TRBV24-1 with TRBJ2-2; D uncertain. CDR3 length: 11 amino acids. Germline CDR1 KGHDR, CDR2 SFDVKD. V lost 9 bases, J lost 4 bases, and 5 bases lay in between. CDR3 loop: CATGFTGELFF. The CDR3 DNA follows: TGTGCCACCGGATTCACCGGGGAGCTGTTTTTT.

The J gene is TRBJ2-2, the V gene TRBV6-2 or TRBV6-3, with TRBD2 matching over 12 bases. Germline CDR1 MNHEY, CDR2 SVGEGT. CDR3 length: 17 amino acids. Trimming took 2 bases from V and 5 from J; bases not matched to a gene: 6. The CDR3 DNA is TGTGCCAGCAGTTACCTAGCGGGGGGGCCTCGGACCGGGGAGCTGTTTTTT. This gives the protein CASSYLAGGPRTGELFF.

The chain recombines TRBV5-1 with TRBJ2-7; D is possibly TRBD1 (6 bases). Trimming took 5 bases from V and 3 from J, leaving 15 bases between them. This CDR3 has 14 residues. Germline-derived CDR1 and CDR2 are SGHRS and YFSETQ. CDR3 region: CASRNDPQGYEQYF. As DNA, the CDR3 is TGCGCCAGCAGAAACGATCCACAGGGCTACGAGCAGTACTTC.

This clonotype was seen a few times. The chain combines TRBV14 with TRBJ2-4; D is perhaps TRBD1 (6 bases). The V end lost 5 bases, the J end lost 3 bases, and 29 bases lay between the germline ends. Germline CDR1 is SGHDN and CDR2 is FVKESK. The CDR3 is 20 residues long. CDR3 nucleotides: TGTGCCAGCAGCATGGGGCAGGGACACTCCCTAATGGGGGACAAAAACATTCAGTACTTC. Translated: CASSMGQGHSLMGDKNIQYF.

CDR3 bases: TGTGCCAGCAGCTTGAGTTATACGAGGACAGGGACGGCCCATGGCTACACCTTC. Translation: CASSLSYTRTGTAHGYTF. The J gene is TRBJ1-2, the V gene TRBV5-5, with TRBD1 matching 8 bases. The CDR3 extends over 18 amino acids. J was trimmed by 6 bases and V by 1 base; bases with no gene match: 17. Looked up from germline, CDR1 is SGHKS and CDR2 is YYEKEE (reference sequence). The complete variable domain, with remaining parts taken from reference TRBV5-5 and TRBJ1-2, reads DAGVTQSPTHLIKTRGQQVTLRCSPISGHKSVSWYQQVLGQGPQFIFQYYEKEERGRGNFPDRFSARQFPNYSSELNVNALLLGDSALYLCASSLSYTRTGTAHGYTFGSGTRLTVV.

This clonotype was observed many times. This chain connects TRBV3-1 to TRBJ2-1; D remains ambiguous. Germline V gives CDR1 LGHDT, CDR2 YNNKEL (reference sequence). V was shortened by 8 bases and J by 0 bases, with 11 bases between the two germline ends. CDR3 length equals 14 residues. CDR3 sequence reads: CASQPSDSYNEQFF. DNA of the CDR3: TGTGCCAGCCAACCGTCTGACTCCTACAATGAGCAGTTCTTC.

This clonotype was recorded a few times. This chain joins TRBV11-2 and TRBJ1-6, with D possibly TRBD1 on 5 matching bases. Germline CDR1 reads SGHAT; CDR2 reads FQNNGV. Deletions cut 4 bases from V and 3 bases from J, with 7 bases between. The CDR3 loop spans 14 amino acids. For the CDR3, the DNA is TGTGCCAGCAGCTCACAGGTCTATAATTCACCCCTCCACTTT. Protein sequence: CASSSQVYNSPLHF.

The chain has TRBV4-1 and TRBJ1-1; 7 bases match TRBD1. CDR1 is MGHRA, CDR2 YSYEKL, per germline. The CDR3 spans 14 residues. J was trimmed by 7 bases and V by 1 base; bases with no gene match: 6. This CDR3 reads CASSQGDSAYEAFF. The CDR3 coding sequence is TGCGCCAGCAGCCAAGGGGACAGTGCTTATGAAGCTTTCTTT.

In this sample, this clonotype turned up once. V gene TRBV20-1 combines with J gene TRBJ1-1; 7 nucleotides agree with TRBD1. Germline trimming cut 2 bases from V and 0 bases from J; bases unmatched to any gene: 9. CDR3 length: 16 residues. Looked up from germline, CDR1 is DFQATT and CDR2 is SNEGSKA (reference sequence). The CDR3 nucleotides are TGCAGTGCTAGACGGACAGGCGGAAGCATGAACACTGAAGCTTTCTTT. It encodes CSARRTGGSMNTEAFF.

This clonotype was seen a single time. The rearrangement joins TRBV6-1 to TRBJ1-5; TRBD1 agrees at 7 bases. Germline V lookup: CDR1 MNHNS, CDR2 SASEGT. The J segment lost 6 bases and the V segment lost 5 bases, leaving 10 bases of the junction unmatched. CDR3 length: 15 residues. CDR3 in DNA: TGTGCCAGCAGTTTCAAGAGGGGGCGAGGTCAGCCCCAGCATTTT. It translates to CASSFKRGRGQPQHF.

This clonotype appeared many times. The chain joins TRBV4-3 to TRBJ1-1, with no clear D. Germline V CDR1 and CDR2: LGHNA, YSLEER. The CDR3 runs to 14 residues. V was shortened by 0 bases and J by 8 bases, with 13 bases between the two germline ends. The CDR3, as DNA: TGCGCCAGCAGCCAAGAAAGGTCACGACCCGAAGCTTTCTTT. Its translation is CASSQERSRPEAFF.

The V and J genes are TRBV7-2 and TRBJ2-5; 7 nucleotides align to TRBD2. Trimming cost V 3 bases and J 1 base; bases outside gene matches: 2. Looked up from germline, CDR1 is SGHTA and CDR2 is FQGNSA. The CDR3 covers 14 residues. The DNA of the CDR3 is TGTGCCAGCAGCTTCGGGGGGTTCCAAGAGACCCAGTACTTC. Protein product: CASSFGGFQETQYF.

The J gene is TRBJ2-3, the V gene TRBV12-3 or TRBV12-4; D unclear. V lost 3 bases and J 5 bases, leaving 9 bases between the germline ends. The CDR3 covers 13 residues. The CDR3 nucleotides read TGTGCCAGCAGTTTTATTGGGGAAGATACGCAGTATTTT. Its translation: CASSFIGEDTQYF.

This clonotype came up many times. The CDR3 nucleotides read TGTGCCAGCAGCCCACGCGAGGACGGAAGCACAGATACGCAGTATTTT. Protein sequence: CASSPREDGSTDTQYF. The rearrangement joins TRBV12-3 or TRBV12-4 to TRBJ2-3; D is ambiguous. The CDR3 is made up of 16 amino acids. The V and J ends lost 6 bases and 0 bases respectively, with 16 bases between them.

The rearrangement links TRBV12-3 or TRBV12-4 to TRBJ2-5, with 7 bases aligning to TRBD1. This CDR3 comprises 15 residues. Trimming cost V 5 bases and J 1 base; bases outside gene matches: 7. CDR3 region: CASSPFRQGQETQYF. The CDR3 DNA reads TGTGCCAGCAGTCCTTTTCGACAGGGCCAAGAGACCCAGTACTTC.

The genes are TRBV6-6 and TRBJ2-7; D might be TRBD1 (6 bases). The CDR3 is made up of 14 amino acids. The ends were cut back, 4 bases at V and 2 bases at J, with 12 bases in the middle. Germline V CDR1 and CDR2: MNHNY, SVGAGI (reference sequence). In nucleotides, the CDR3 is TGTGCCAGCAGTTCCGGGACAAAAACCTACGAGCAGTACGTC. Amino acid sequence: CASSSGTKTYEQYV.

The chain links TRBV9 to TRBJ2-5; 7 bases align to TRBD1. In germline, CDR1 is SGDLS, CDR2 YYNGEE. This CDR3 is built from 16 residues. V lost 7 bases to trimming and J lost 5 bases; unmatched junction nucleotides: 17. The CDR3 DNA reads as TGTGCCAGCTCGGGCGACAGGGAAACCTTCAGGGAGACCCAGTACTTC. Translation: CASSGDRETFRETQYF.

The chain is built from TRBV18 and TRBJ2-7; 8 bases fit TRBD1. This CDR3 has 13 amino acids. Germline V gene sequence: CDR1 KGHSH, CDR2 LQKENI. V gave up 0 bases and J gave up 6 bases; unmatched junction bases: 1. CDR3 nucleotide sequence: TGTGCCAGCTCACCACCGGACAGGGTCGAGCAGTACGTC. It yields the protein CASSPPDRVEQYV.

This clonotype was seen only a few times. This chain joins TRBV4-3 and TRBJ2-6; D remains unclear. Trimming removed 0 bases from V and 2 bases from J, with 8 bases in between. The CDR3 has 16 amino acids. CDR1 is LGHNA and CDR2 is YSLEER in the germline V gene. CDR3 region: CASSQEVRPGANVLTF. CDR3 bases: TGCGCCAGCAGCCAAGAAGTACGGCCTGGGGCCAACGTCCTGACTTTC.

This chain joins TRBV4-1 and TRBJ2-7; D gene ambiguous. The CDR3 contains 14 residues. V shed 3 bases and J shed 2 bases, with 11 bases lying between them. The germline CDR1 and CDR2 sequences are MGHRA and YSYEKL. CDR3 nucleotide sequence: TGCGCCAGCAGCCAGGGTTACCCCACCTACGAGCAGTACTTC. This translates into CASSQGYPTYEQYF.

V is TRBV7-2 and J is TRBJ1-6; TRBD1 agrees at 8 bases. The V gene's germline CDR1 is SGHTA and CDR2 FQGNSA. This CDR3 spans 18 amino acids. With V trimmed by 2 bases and J by 10 bases, 16 bases remained unmatched. CDR3 bases: TGTGCCAGCAGCTTATACCCTAGGACAGGGAGAAAAGGGTCACCCCTCCACTTT. Its translation: CASSLYPRTGRKGSPLHF.

The rearrangement links TRBV12-3 or TRBV12-4 to TRBJ2-3; 10 nucleotides match TRBD2. Germline trimming cut 5 bases from V and 5 bases from J; bases unmatched to any gene: 10. CDR3 length: 16 amino acids. In DNA, the CDR3 is TGTGCCAGCAGTCCGGGACTAGCGTCATTAGAAGATACGCAGTATTTT. This sequence encodes CASSPGLASLEDTQYF.

The chain combines TRBV4-3 with TRBJ1-1; 8 bases match TRBD1. Trimming took 1 base from V and 0 from J; bases not matched to a gene: 1. CDR1 and CDR2 (germline): LGHNA, YSLEER. The CDR3 has 15 residues. The DNA of the CDR3 is TGCGCCAGCAGCCAAGCAGGGGGCATGAACACTGAAGCTTTCTTT. It encodes CASSQAGGMNTEAFF.

CDR3: CASSLIGGRVETQYF. CDR3 DNA: TGTGCCAGCAGCTTAATAGGGGGAAGGGTAGAGACCCAGTACTTC. The chain uses TRBV7-3 and TRBJ2-5, with a weak D call TRBD1 (6 bases). Trimming cost V 1 base and J 4 bases, with 13 bases left between them. CDR1 SGHTA and CDR2 FQGTGA come from the germline V gene. This CDR3 contains 15 residues.

The chain recombines TRBV27 with TRBJ2-2; possibly TRBD1 for D (5 bases). Trimming cost V 3 bases and J 2 bases, with 13 bases left between them. This CDR3 has 16 amino acids. CDR1 and CDR2 from the germline V gene are MNHEY and SMNVEV (reference sequence). CDR3: CASSFSIGVNTGELFF. In DNA form, the CDR3 reads TGTGCCAGCAGTTTTAGTATAGGGGTCAACACCGGGGAGCTGTTTTTT.